Described below is a single T cell receptor (beta chain) sequence and its context. Its antigen is currently unknown. A J-beta primer mix and a sample-barcoded 5' primer were used in a second PCR of about 7 to 12 cycles. TCRdb used MiXCR to reprocess the 5' RACE reads, holding one entry per CDR3 protein. The sample shows 700,000 to 850,000 distinct CDR3 sequences, 53% of them seen only once. Peripheral blood samples of approximately 10 milliliters were drawn from each donor. Every sample gave at least 6 micrograms of total RNA when it was extracted. These data originate in a study of blood T cells in healthy people across ages. The study, taken as a whole, reports: Diversity estimates from one million T cells were considered underestimates.

This CDR3 comprises 15 residues. Germline CDR1 and CDR2: SEHNR and FQNEAQ (reference sequence). The specimen was blood. The origin of this receptor is an elderly man in good health. The chain employs TRBV7-9 and TRBJ2-5; 8 bases align to TRBD1. The J call may be faulty, since TRBJ2-7 better matches the DNA end. The CDR3 DNA is TGTGCCGGGGGGCGACAGGGGTCAGCCTTCTACGAGCAGTACTTC. This encodes CAGGRQGSAFYEQYF.